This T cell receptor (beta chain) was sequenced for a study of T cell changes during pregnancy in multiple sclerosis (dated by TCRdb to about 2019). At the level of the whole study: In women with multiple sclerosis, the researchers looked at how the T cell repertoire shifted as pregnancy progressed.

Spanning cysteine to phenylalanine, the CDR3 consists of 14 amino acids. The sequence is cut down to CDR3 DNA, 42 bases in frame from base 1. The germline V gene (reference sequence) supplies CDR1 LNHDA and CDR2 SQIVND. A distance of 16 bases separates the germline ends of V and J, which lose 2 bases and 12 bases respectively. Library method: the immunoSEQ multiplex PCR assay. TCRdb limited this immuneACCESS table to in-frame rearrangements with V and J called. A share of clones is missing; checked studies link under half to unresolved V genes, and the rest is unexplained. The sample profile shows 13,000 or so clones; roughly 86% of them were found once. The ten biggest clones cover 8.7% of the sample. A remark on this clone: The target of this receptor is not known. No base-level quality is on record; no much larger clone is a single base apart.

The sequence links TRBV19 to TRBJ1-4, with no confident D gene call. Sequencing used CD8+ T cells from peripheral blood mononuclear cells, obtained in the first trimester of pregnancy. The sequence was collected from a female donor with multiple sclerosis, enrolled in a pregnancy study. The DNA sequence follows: TGTGCCAGTAGTATATGGAGTACGGGAGTCGAACTGTTTTTT. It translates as CASSIWSTGVELFF. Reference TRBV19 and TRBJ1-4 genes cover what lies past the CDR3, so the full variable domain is DGGITQSPKYLFRKEGQNVTLSCEQNLNHDAMYWYRQDPGQGLRLIYYSQIVNDFQKGDIAEGYSVSREKKESFPLTVTSAQKNPTAFYLCASSIWSTGVELFFGSGTQLSVL.